The present TCR beta chain was sequenced within a study of neurological immune-mediated disorders. CDR1 SEHNR and CDR2 FQNEAQ come from the germline V gene (reference sequence). Between the trimmed V and J ends, which lost 3 bases and 1 base, there was a span of 12 bases. This CDR3 has 15 amino acids. Overall study findings and caveats: CDR3 amino acid sequences of expanded clones were not shared across subjects, a result suggesting private repertoires in all groups.

From the 5' RACE reads, TCRdb called clonotypes with MiXCR, one entry per CDR3 protein. Counted here are 65,000 to 70,000 distinct CDR3 sequences, about 4% occurring once; the ten biggest clones make up 1% to 1.5%. This clonotype showed up many times. Its antigen is currently unknown. The specimen sequenced was PBMCs. V gene TRBV7-9 combines with J gene TRBJ1-1, with D maybe TRBD1 (6 bases). This TCR derives from a man aged 30 to 39 with multiple sclerosis. CDR3 bases: TGTGCCAGCAGCTTTGGCGGGACACCGAACACTGAAGCTTTCTTT. Amino acid sequence: CASSFGGTPNTEAFF.